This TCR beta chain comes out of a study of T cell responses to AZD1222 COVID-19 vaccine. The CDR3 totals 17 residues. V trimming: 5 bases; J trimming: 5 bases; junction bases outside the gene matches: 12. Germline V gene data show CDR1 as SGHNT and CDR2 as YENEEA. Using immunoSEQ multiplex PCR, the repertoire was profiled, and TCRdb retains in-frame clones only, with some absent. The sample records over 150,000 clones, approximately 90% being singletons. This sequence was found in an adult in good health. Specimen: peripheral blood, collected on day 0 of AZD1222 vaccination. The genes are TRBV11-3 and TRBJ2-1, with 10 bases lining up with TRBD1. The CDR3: CASSLRTGTGENNEQFF. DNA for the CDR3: TGTGCCAGCAGCCTGCGAACCGGGACAGGGGAAAACAATGAGCAGTTCTTC.